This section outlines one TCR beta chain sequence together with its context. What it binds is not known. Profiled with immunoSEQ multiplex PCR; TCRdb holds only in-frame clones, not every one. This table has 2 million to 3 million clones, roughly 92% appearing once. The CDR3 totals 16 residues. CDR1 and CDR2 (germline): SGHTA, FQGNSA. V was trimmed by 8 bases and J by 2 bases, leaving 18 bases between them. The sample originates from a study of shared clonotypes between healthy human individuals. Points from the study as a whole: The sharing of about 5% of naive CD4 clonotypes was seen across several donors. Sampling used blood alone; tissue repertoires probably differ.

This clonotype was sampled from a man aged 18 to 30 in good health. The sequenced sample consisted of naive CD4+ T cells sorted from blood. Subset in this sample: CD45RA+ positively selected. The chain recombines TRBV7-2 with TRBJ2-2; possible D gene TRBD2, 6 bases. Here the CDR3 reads CASGVGGAGNTGELFF. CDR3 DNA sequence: TGTGCCAGCGGGGTAGGAGGGGCGGGCAACACCGGGGAGCTGTTTTTT.